This TCR beta chain was sequenced in a study of T cells in tuberculosis. Findings of the study overall: Cases with active tuberculosis were adults, while controls were adolescents. Active tuberculosis TCR-alpha repertoires lay closer to GMM-specific TCRs than IGRA-negative controls, suggesting clonal expansion.

Data came from immunoSEQ multiplex PCR; TCRdb stores just in-frame clones and leaves some out. Here the sample spans tens of thousands of clones, approximately 94% being singletons. Regarding this clone: The antigen remains unidentified.

The CDR3 contains 15 residues. Trimming took 5 bases from V and 0 from J; bases not matched to a gene: 6. Germline lookup yields CDR1 SGHAT and CDR2 FQNNGV. V and J are TRBV11-2 and TRBJ1-1; TRBD1 matches at 7 bases. Material for sequencing was PBMCs. This clonotype was sampled from a donor aged 10 to 29 with latent tuberculosis or without tuberculosis infection. CDR3 bases: TGTGCCAGCAGCCACCAGGGACAGTTGAACACTGAAGCTTTCTTT. This codes for CASSHQGQLNTEAFF.